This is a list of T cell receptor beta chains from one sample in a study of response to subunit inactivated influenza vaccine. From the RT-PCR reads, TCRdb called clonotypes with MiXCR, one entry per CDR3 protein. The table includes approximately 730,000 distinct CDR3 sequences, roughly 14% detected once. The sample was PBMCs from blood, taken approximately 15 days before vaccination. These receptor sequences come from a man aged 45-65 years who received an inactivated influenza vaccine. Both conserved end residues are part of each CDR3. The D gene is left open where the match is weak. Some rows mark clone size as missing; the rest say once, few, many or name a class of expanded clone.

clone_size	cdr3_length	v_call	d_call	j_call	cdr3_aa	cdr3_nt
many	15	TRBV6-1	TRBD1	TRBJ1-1	CASSTTGGTNTEAFF	TGTGCCAGCAGTACGACAGGGGGAACGAACACTGAAGCTTTCTTT
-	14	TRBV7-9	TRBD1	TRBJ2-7	CASSSWDRYYEQYF	TGTGCCAGCAGCTCATGGGACAGGTACTACGAGCAGTACTTC
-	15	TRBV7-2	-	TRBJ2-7	CASSLGLATSYEQYF	TGTGCCAGCAGCTTAGGTCTAGCGACGTCCTACGAGCAGTACTTC
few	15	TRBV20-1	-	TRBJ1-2	CSARDFLREDKGYTF	TGCAGTGCTAGAGATTTTCTAAGGGAAGATAAGGGCTACACCTTC
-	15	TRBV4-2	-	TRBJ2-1	CASSQGDTTYNEQFF	TGTGCCAGCAGCCAAGGGGACACCACCTACAATGAGCAGTTCTTC
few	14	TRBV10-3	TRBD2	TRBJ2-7	CAISQLAGVYEQYF	TGTGCCATCAGTCAACTAGCGGGAGTTTACGAGCAGTACTTC
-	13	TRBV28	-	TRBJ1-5	CASRGWWNQPQHF	TGTGCCAGCAGAGGATGGTGGAATCAGCCCCAGCATTTT
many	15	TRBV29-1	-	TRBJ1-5	CSVGGATGSNQPQHF	TGCAGCGTGGGGGGGGCAACGGGATCCAATCAGCCCCAGCATTTT
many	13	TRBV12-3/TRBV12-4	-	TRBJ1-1	CASSLEENTEAFF	TGTGCCAGCAGTTTAGAGGAGAACACTGAAGCTTTCTTT
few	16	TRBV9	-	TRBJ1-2	CASSVLSATVNYGYTF	TGTGCCAGCAGCGTACTTTCGGCGACAGTAAACTATGGCTACACCTTC
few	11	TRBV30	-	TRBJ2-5	CAWSVMETQYF	TGTGCCTGGAGTGTAATGGAGACCCAGTACTTC
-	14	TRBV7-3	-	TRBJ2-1	CASSLAPPKSEQFF	TGTGCCAGCAGCTTAGCCCCACCGAAGAGTGAGCAGTTCTTC
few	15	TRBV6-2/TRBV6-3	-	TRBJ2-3	CASSYEAGRTDTQYF	TGTGCCAGCAGTTACGAGGCGGGCCGCACAGATACGCAGTATTTT
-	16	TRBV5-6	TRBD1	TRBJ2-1	CASGGSGQGRRNEQFF	TGTGCCAGCGGAGGATCGGGACAGGGCCGTCGGAATGAGCAGTTCTTC
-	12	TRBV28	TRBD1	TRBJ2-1	CASSSGGREQFF	TGTGCCAGCAGTTCAGGGGGCAGAGAGCAGTTCTTC
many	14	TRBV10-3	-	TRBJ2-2	CAISGQGGTGELFF	TGTGCCATCAGTGGTCAGGGGGGCACCGGGGAGCTGTTTTTT
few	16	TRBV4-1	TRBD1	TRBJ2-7	CASSQDPGTGSYEQYF	TGCGCCAGCAGCCAAGATCCCGGGACAGGGTCCTACGAGCAGTACTTC
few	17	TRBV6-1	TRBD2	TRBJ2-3	CASSRLAGGRSTDTQYF	TGTGCCAGCAGCCGACTAGCGGGGGGTCGGAGCACAGATACGCAGTATTTT
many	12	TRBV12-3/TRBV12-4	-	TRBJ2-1	CASSLVGIEQFF	TGTGCCAGCAGTTTAGTAGGGATCGAGCAGTTCTTC
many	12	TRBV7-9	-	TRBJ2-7	CASSLSPYEQYF	TGTGCCAGCAGCTTAAGCCCCTACGAGCAGTACTTC
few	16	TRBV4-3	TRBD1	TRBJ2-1	CASSQDWGQGGNEQFF	TGCGCCAGCAGCCAGGATTGGGGACAGGGCGGCAATGAGCAGTTCTTC
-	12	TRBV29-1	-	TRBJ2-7	CSVDSQGYEQYF	TGCAGCGTTGATTCGCAGGGCTACGAGCAGTACTTC
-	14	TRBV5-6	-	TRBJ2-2	CASSLEGVTGELFF	TGTGCCAGCAGCTTAGAAGGGGTCACCGGGGAGCTGTTTTTT
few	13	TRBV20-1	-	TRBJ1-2	CSAREVPNYGYTF	TGCAGTGCTAGAGAGGTGCCTAACTATGGCTACACCTTC
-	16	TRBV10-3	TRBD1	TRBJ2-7	CAISEGRQGVSYEQYF	TGTGCCATCAGTGAGGGAAGACAGGGGGTTTCCTACGAGCAGTACTTC
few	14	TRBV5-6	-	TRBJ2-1	CASSLVELDGEQFF	TGTGCCAGCAGCTTGGTAGAGCTCGATGGTGAGCAGTTCTTC
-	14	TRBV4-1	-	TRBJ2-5	CASSQETVQETQYF	TGCGCCAGCAGCCAAGAAACCGTCCAAGAGACCCAGTACTTC
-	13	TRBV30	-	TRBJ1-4	CAWSVGFFEKLFF	TGTGCCTGGAGTGTAGGCTTCTTTGAAAAACTGTTTTTT
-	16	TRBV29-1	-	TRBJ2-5	CSVDKRLINYQETQYF	TGCAGCGTTGATAAAAGGCTGATTAATTACCAAGAGACCCAGTACTTC
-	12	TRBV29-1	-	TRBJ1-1	CSVGTLGTEAFF	TGCAGCGTAGGGACCCTGGGAACTGAAGCTTTCTTT
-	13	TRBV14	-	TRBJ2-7	CASRSRSSYEQYF	TGTGCCAGCAGATCCAGGAGCTCCTACGAGCAGTACTTC
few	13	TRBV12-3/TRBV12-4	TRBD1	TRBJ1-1	CASSFTGATEAFF	TGTGCCAGCAGTTTTACAGGGGCCACTGAAGCTTTCTTT
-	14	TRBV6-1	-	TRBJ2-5	CASSAGAGQETQYF	TGTGCCAGCAGTGCGGGGGCAGGACAAGAGACCCAGTACTTC
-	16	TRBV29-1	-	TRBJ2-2	CSVELRTVANTGELFF	TGCAGCGTTGAGTTAAGGACAGTCGCGAACACCGGGGAGCTGTTTTTT
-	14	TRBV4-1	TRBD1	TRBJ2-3	CVSSPRTGRDTQYF	TGCGTCAGCAGCCCGCGGACAGGGAGAGATACGCAGTATTTT
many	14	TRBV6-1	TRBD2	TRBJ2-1	CASSPSGLYNEQFF	TGTGCCAGCAGTCCTAGCGGCCTCTACAATGAGCAGTTCTTC
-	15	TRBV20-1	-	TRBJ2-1	CSARGLSGNLNEQFF	TGCAGTGCTAGAGGGTTATCCGGGAACCTCAATGAGCAGTTCTTC
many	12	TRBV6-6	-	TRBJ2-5	CASSPYQETQYF	TGTGCCAGCAGCCCGTACCAAGAGACCCAGTACTTC
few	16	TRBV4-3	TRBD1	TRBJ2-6	CASSRPTGVGANVLTF	TGCGCCAGCAGTCGGCCGACAGGGGTCGGGGCCAACGTCCTGACTTTC
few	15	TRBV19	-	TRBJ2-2	CATLGTGTSAGELFF	TGTGCCACCCTCGGTACAGGGACTTCGGCCGGGGAGCTGTTTTTT
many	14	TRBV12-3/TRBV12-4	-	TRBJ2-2	CASTSTQAGGELFF	TGTGCCAGCACCTCAACACAGGCGGGCGGGGAGCTGTTTTTT
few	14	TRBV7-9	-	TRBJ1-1	CASSPVGIVTEAFF	TGTGCCAGCAGCCCCGTAGGGATTGTAACTGAAGCTTTCTTT
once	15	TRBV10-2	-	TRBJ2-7	CASSDSWRIKGEQYF	TGCGCCAGCAGTGACTCTTGGCGGATCAAGGGCGAGCAGTACTTC
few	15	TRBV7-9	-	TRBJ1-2	CASSLEVAPNYGYTF	TGTGCCAGCAGCTTGGAGGTAGCGCCTAACTATGGCTACACCTTC
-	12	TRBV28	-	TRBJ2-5	CASRKPQETQYF	TGTGCCAGCAGAAAACCCCAAGAGACCCAGTACTTC
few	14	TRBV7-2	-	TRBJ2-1	CASNTQGTYNEQFF	TGTGCCAGCAACACTCAAGGTACTTACAATGAGCAGTTCTTC
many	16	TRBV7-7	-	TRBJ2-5	CASSLGRLIGKETQYF	TGTGCTAGCAGCTTAGGACGCCTCATAGGGAAAGAGACCCAGTACTTC
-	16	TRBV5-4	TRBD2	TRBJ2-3	CASSLKREFATDTQYF	TGTGCCAGCAGCTTGAAGCGGGAGTTCGCCACAGATACGCAGTATTTT